This TCR beta chain was captured by sequencing in a study of blood T cell repertoires in COVID-19. In the original processing: Estimated nucleated cell counts came from reference gene primer amplification. Sequencing was performed with immunoSEQ multiplex PCR; in TCRdb, only in-frame clones are kept and a portion is missing. The V and J calls and clone size come from that table; D and trimming were worked out from the DNA. This repertoire shows over 65,000 clones, 75% to 85% found once; its top ten account for around 13%. Germline V gene data show CDR1 as DFQATT and CDR2 as SNEGSKA (reference sequence). CDR3 length equals 11 residues. V was shortened by 7 bases and J by 5 bases, with 11 bases between the two germline ends.

The chain employs TRBV20-1 and TRBJ2-5; weak D call: TRBD2 (6 bases). This receptor was obtained from a woman aged 40 to 50 with active or convalescent COVID-19. What was sequenced was peripheral blood. The CDR3 DNA reads as TGCAGTGGGGGGGTTCGTGAGACCCAGTACTTC. It encodes CSGGVRETQYF.